Below, 2 T cell receptor beta chains from the same sample are listed, as sequenced in a study of OX40 agonist ivuxolimab in advanced cancers. Assay: immunoSEQ multiplex PCR; the TCRdb copy retains only in-frame clones and omits some. The sample holds 70,000 to 100,000 clones, over 75% seen once. Sample: CD4+ or CD8+ T cells sorted from blood, taken in a trial of the OX40 agonist ivuxolimab. The source is an adult with an advanced solid tumor such as melanoma, head and neck, liver or kidney cancer.

The chain uses TRBV7-2 and TRBJ2-1; 14 positions match TRBD2. V shed 5 bases, J shed 8 bases, and the junction held 8 bases outside the gene matches. Germline V gene data show CDR1 as SGHTA and CDR2 as FQGNSA. This CDR3 region has 16 residues. The CDR3 DNA is TGTGCCAGCAGCCCGAGACTAGCGGGAGGGGGGGATGAGCAGTTCTTC. It specifies CASSPRLAGGGDEQFF.

CDR3 loop: CASSTRGTGILNEKLFF. In DNA, the CDR3 is TGTGCCAGTAGCACCCGAGGGACAGGGATATTGAATGAAAAACTGTTTTTT. The rearrangement uses TRBV19 and TRBJ1-4; 9 bases map to TRBD1. The CDR3 totals 17 residues. Per germline, CDR1 LNHDA and CDR2 SQIVND (reference sequence). V was clipped by 6 bases and J by 5 bases; unmatched bases: 13.